The rows below give T cell receptor beta chains drawn from one sample of a study of a mutant IDH1 vaccine in newly diagnosed glioma. These receptors' targets are unknown. Some clones are missing from TCRdb's copy, which holds only in-frame ones; the method was immunoSEQ multiplex PCR. The sample holds around 44,000 clones, roughly 84% seen once. Material: PBMCs, obtained from a glioma patient whose treatment included an IDH1 peptide vaccine. These receptor sequences come from a man aged 35 to 55 with glioma. The CDR3 runs from the conserved cysteine through the conserved F or W. Fields, in order: clone size, V gene, CDR3 length, D gene, J gene, CDR3 protein, CDR3 DNA. The D gene is left open where the match is weak. Part of the rows lack a size; the others show once, few, many or a class for expanded clones.

clone size: -
V gene: TRBV9
CDR3 length: 15
D gene: -
J gene: TRBJ2-5
CDR3 protein: CASSVANTGQETQYF
CDR3 DNA: TGTGCCAGCAGCGTAGCTAACACAGGGCAAGAGACCCAGTACTTC

clone size: once
V gene: TRBV19
CDR3 length: 13
D gene: -
J gene: TRBJ2-7
CDR3 protein: CASSRTDAYEQYF
CDR3 DNA: TGTGCCAGTAGTAGGACGGACGCCTACGAGCAGTACTTC

clone size: -
V gene: TRBV2
CDR3 length: 13
D gene: -
J gene: TRBJ1-2
CDR3 protein: CASSMYPNYGYTF
CDR3 DNA: TGTGCCAGCAGCATGTACCCTAACTATGGCTACACCTTC

clone size: -
V gene: TRBV13
CDR3 length: 14
D gene: -
J gene: TRBJ2-7
CDR3 protein: CASSLRQDPYEQYF
CDR3 DNA: TGTGCCAGCAGCTTGAGACAGGACCCCTACGAGCAGTACTTC

clone size: few
V gene: TRBV2
CDR3 length: 14
D gene: TRBD1
J gene: TRBJ2-7
CDR3 protein: CASSGTGGYDEQYF
CDR3 DNA: TGTGCCAGCAGCGGGACAGGGGGCTACGACGAGCAGTACTTC

clone size: medium-sized
V gene: TRBV2
CDR3 length: 13
D gene: -
J gene: TRBJ2-7
CDR3 protein: CASVPGTSYEQYF
CDR3 DNA: TGTGCCAGCGTCCCTGGGACGTCCTACGAGCAGTACTTC

clone size: -
V gene: TRBV12-5
CDR3 length: 12
D gene: -
J gene: TRBJ1-6
CDR3 protein: CASGLVDSPLHF
CDR3 DNA: TGTGCTAGTGGTTTGGTCGATTCACCCCTCCACTTT

clone size: -
V gene: TRBV20-1
CDR3 length: 11
D gene: -
J gene: TRBJ1-3
CDR3 protein: CSAGSGNTIYF
CDR3 DNA: TGCAGTGCCGGCTCTGGAAACACCATATATTTT

clone size: -
V gene: TRBV27
CDR3 length: 14
D gene: -
J gene: TRBJ1-6
CDR3 protein: CASSRDTRSSPLHF
CDR3 DNA: TGTGCCAGCAGTAGGGACACCCGGAGCTCACCCCTCCACTTT

clone size: once
V gene: TRBV2
CDR3 length: 17
D gene: TRBD1
J gene: TRBJ1-6
CDR3 protein: CAIKHRGGSSYNSPLHF
CDR3 DNA: TGTGCCATCAAACACAGGGGTGGAAGCTCCTATAATTCACCCCTCCACTTT

clone size: -
V gene: TRBV6-6
CDR3 length: 14
D gene: -
J gene: TRBJ2-3
CDR3 protein: CASTRGGNTDTQYF
CDR3 DNA: TGTGCCAGCACCAGGGGGGGGAACACAGATACGCAGTATTTT

clone size: -
V gene: TRBV6-6
CDR3 length: 15
D gene: TRBD2
J gene: TRBJ2-7
CDR3 protein: CASSAGLFSKYEQYF
CDR3 DNA: TGTGCCAGCAGCGCGGGACTATTTTCGAAGTACGAGCAGTACTTC

clone size: -
V gene: TRBV5-4
CDR3 length: 13
D gene: -
J gene: TRBJ1-2
CDR3 protein: CASSQGVPSGYTF
CDR3 DNA: TGTGCCAGCAGCCAAGGGGTCCCCTCTGGCTACACCTTC

clone size: -
V gene: TRBV7-9
CDR3 length: 15
D gene: -
J gene: TRBJ2-5
CDR3 protein: CASSLLSGHQETQYF
CDR3 DNA: TGTGCCAGCAGCTTATTGTCAGGGCACCAAGAGACCCAGTACTTC

clone size: -
V gene: TRBV7-9
CDR3 length: 14
D gene: -
J gene: TRBJ1-2
CDR3 protein: CASSPGGVNYGYTF
CDR3 DNA: TGTGCCAGCAGCCCCGGTGGGGTAAACTATGGCTACACCTTC

clone size: -
V gene: TRBV30
CDR3 length: 13
D gene: -
J gene: TRBJ2-5
CDR3 protein: CAWKAQPEETQYF
CDR3 DNA: TGTGCCTGGAAAGCGCAGCCTGAAGAGACCCAGTACTTC

clone size: -
V gene: TRBV5-4
CDR3 length: 16
D gene: TRBD2
J gene: TRBJ2-7
CDR3 protein: CASRSELAGGPYEQYF
CDR3 DNA: TGTGCCAGCAGGTCAGAACTAGCGGGGGGCCCCTACGAGCAGTACTTC

clone size: -
V gene: TRBV7-8
CDR3 length: 13
D gene: TRBD1
J gene: TRBJ1-2
CDR3 protein: CASSTQTGGGYTF
CDR3 DNA: TGTGCCAGCAGCACCCAGACAGGGGGAGGCTACACCTTC

clone size: once
V gene: TRBV27
CDR3 length: 16
D gene: -
J gene: TRBJ1-5
CDR3 protein: CASSSAIRVGNQPQHF
CDR3 DNA: TGTGCCAGCAGTAGCGCGATAAGGGTCGGCAATCAGCCCCAGCATTTT

clone size: once
V gene: TRBV7-9
CDR3 length: 13
D gene: -
J gene: TRBJ2-5
CDR3 protein: CASRGGPGETQYF
CDR3 DNA: TGTGCCAGCAGGGGGGGACCCGGTGAGACCCAGTACTTC

clone size: few
V gene: TRBV14
CDR3 length: 16
D gene: -
J gene: TRBJ1-4
CDR3 protein: CASSQDSWQANEKLFF
CDR3 DNA: TGTGCCAGCAGCCAAGATTCGTGGCAGGCTAATGAAAAACTGTTTTTT

clone size: -
V gene: TRBV10-2
CDR3 length: 12
D gene: -
J gene: TRBJ1-1
CDR3 protein: CASSESYTEAFF
CDR3 DNA: TGCGCCAGCAGTGAGTCTTACACTGAAGCTTTCTTT

clone size: -
V gene: TRBV5-4
CDR3 length: 16
D gene: -
J gene: TRBJ1-4
CDR3 protein: CASSGPRQGSNEKLFF
CDR3 DNA: TGTGCCAGCAGCGGCCCGCGGCAGGGTTCGAATGAAAAACTGTTTTTT

clone size: -
V gene: TRBV5-1
CDR3 length: 17
D gene: -
J gene: TRBJ2-7
CDR3 protein: CASRFSFPRRESYEQYF
CDR3 DNA: TGCGCCAGCAGATTCTCCTTCCCCCGCAGGGAGAGCTACGAGCAGTACTTC

clone size: -
V gene: TRBV9
CDR3 length: 16
D gene: -
J gene: TRBJ1-6
CDR3 protein: CASSPSAGSYNSPLHF
CDR3 DNA: TGTGCCAGCAGCCCTTCAGCAGGTAGCTATAATTCACCCCTCCACTTT

clone size: -
V gene: TRBV6-1
CDR3 length: 14
D gene: -
J gene: TRBJ1-5
CDR3 protein: CASITLGGNQPQHF
CDR3 DNA: TGTGCCAGCATCACTTTAGGGGGGAATCAGCCCCAGCATTTT

clone size: -
V gene: TRBV6-5
CDR3 length: 14
D gene: -
J gene: TRBJ1-6
CDR3 protein: CASSSRSGNSPLHF
CDR3 DNA: TGTGCCAGCAGTTCCCGGTCGGGAAATTCACCCCTCCACTTT

clone size: -
V gene: TRBV7-9
CDR3 length: 12
D gene: -
J gene: TRBJ2-7
CDR3 protein: CASSQDHYEQYF
CDR3 DNA: TGTGCCAGCAGCCAAGACCACTACGAGCAGTACTTC